These 13 T cell receptor beta chains came from one sample sequenced in a study of cytomegalovirus exposure and HLA in healthy donors. The PCR made use of 60 Vbeta and 13 Jbeta primers. The table came from immunoSEQ multiplex PCR; TCRdb's copy has only in-frame clones and leaves some out. The sample consists of 50,000 to 55,000 clones, around 72% of them appearing once. Sequenced sample: PBMCs. The source of these receptors is a woman between 50 and 59 years old in good health and CMV-seropositive.

CDR3 region: CASSLVQGTDTQYF. The DNA of the CDR3 is TGTGCCAGCAGCTTGGTTCAGGGCACAGATACGCAGTATTTT. The chain combines TRBV5-4 with TRBJ2-3, with no clear D. Germline CDR1 is SGHNT and CDR2 is YYREEE (reference sequence). V dropped 0 bases and J dropped 1 base, with 6 bases sitting between them. The CDR3 runs 14 residues. The whole variable domain, filled in from reference TRBV5-4 and TRBJ2-3, reads ETGVTQSPTHLIKTRGQQVTLRCSSQSGHNTVSWYQQALGQGPQFIFQYYREEENGRGNFPPRFSGLQFPNYSSELNVNALELDDSALYLCASSLVQGTDTQYFGPGTRLTVL.

The rearrangement links TRBV5-5 to TRBJ2-7; possible D gene TRBD2, 5 bases. Trimming removed 4 bases from V and 3 bases from J, with 17 bases in between. This CDR3 has 15 amino acids. The germline V gene has CDR1 SGHKS and CDR2 YYEKEE (reference sequence). CDR3 bases: TGTGCCAGCAGCCGTACACTTTCAAGCGGCTACGAGCAGTACTTC. Translating it yields CASSRTLSSGYEQYF.

The CDR3, as DNA: TGTGCCAGCAGCACTCATTCGATGGGGACAGTAGATTCACCCCTCCACTTT. Its translation: CASSTHSMGTVDSPLHF. This chain uses TRBV9 with TRBJ1-6, with 7 bases aligning to TRBD1. V lost 4 bases and J lost 8; bases outside the gene matches: 15. The CDR3 has 17 amino acids. Per the germline V gene, CDR1 is SGDLS and CDR2 is YYNGEE.

On this clone: Since the CDR3 does not end with the conserved phenylalanine or tryptophan, this likely comes from a read error. V is TRBV27 and J is TRBJ2-2; tentative D call: TRBD2 (6 bases). V lost 6 bases and J lost 3, with 11 bases in between. The CDR3 has 14 amino acids. CDR1 is MNHEY, CDR2 SMNVEV, per germline (reference sequence). The CDR3 sequence: CASRGREDTGELFV. CDR3 sequence (DNA): TGTGCCAGCAGGGGCAGGGAGGACACCGGGGAGCTGTTTGTT.

This chain connects TRBV6-6 to TRBJ2-2; 7 nucleotides match TRBD2. The V segment lost 4 bases and the J segment 4 bases; nucleotides outside the gene matches: 6. The CDR3 covers 15 residues. Per germline, CDR1 MNHNY and CDR2 SVGAGI (reference sequence). The CDR3 spells CASSSKRGGTGELFF. DNA of the CDR3: TGTGCCAGCAGTTCTAAGCGGGGTGGCACCGGGGAGCTGTTTTTT.

This clone was seen more than once but under ten times. This chain connects TRBV6-1 to TRBJ1-1; D is unclear. V was trimmed by 7 bases and J by 0 bases, leaving 12 bases between them. This CDR3 has 14 residues. Looked up from germline, CDR1 is MNHNS and CDR2 is SASEGT. DNA for the CDR3: TGTGCCAGCATGCTATCGAGGATGAACACTGAAGCTTTCTTT. Translation gives CASMLSRMNTEAFF.

This rearrangement joins TRBV13 to TRBJ1-1, with D maybe TRBD1 (6 bases). CDR3 length equals 15 residues. CDR1 and CDR2 from the germline V gene are PRHDT and FYEKMQ (reference sequence). V lost 0 bases to trimming and J lost 4 bases, with 12 bases between them. The CDR3 loop is CASSLGGARGTEAFF. The CDR3 DNA sequence: TGTGCCAGCAGCTTAGGCGGTGCCAGGGGCACTGAAGCTTTCTTT.

Worth noting for this clone: Other DNA sequences in this specimen translate into the identical CDR3. The CDR3 loop is CASSEVAGPSYEQYF. In nucleotides, the CDR3 is TGTGCCAGCAGTGAGGTCGCGGGCCCCTCCTACGAGCAGTACTTC. The chain combines TRBV25-1 with TRBJ2-7, with D possibly TRBD2 on 5 matching bases. The CDR3 totals 15 residues. Germline lookup yields CDR1 MGHDK and CDR2 SYGVNS. The V end was cut by 3 bases, the J end by 0 bases, with 12 bases between.

The sample holds one count of this clone. V and J are TRBV5-1 and TRBJ2-3; no clear D gene. The CDR3 contains 13 residues. From germline, CDR1 is SGHRS and CDR2 YFSETQ. V was pared by 5 bases and J by 5 bases, with 12 bases between. CDR3 nucleotide sequence: TGCGCCAGCAGTCCCAGGAAAGGAGATACGCAGTATTTT. This codes for CASSPRKGDTQYF.

This chain joins TRBV6-6 and TRBJ2-5; 8 bases align to TRBD1. The assigned J gene may be wrong: the sequence end matches TRBJ2-7 better. This CDR3 is 13 amino acids long. Looked up from germline, CDR1 is MNHNY and CDR2 is SVGAGI (reference sequence). CDR3 in DNA: TGTGCCAGCACCCAACAGGGGGATGACGAGCAGTACTTC. Amino acids: CASTQQGDDEQYF.

The chain joins TRBV5-1 to TRBJ2-7, with 15 bases aligning to TRBD2. J gave up 4 bases and V 2 bases, and 10 bases lay outside the gene matches. The CDR3 sequence is 18 residues long. Germline CDR1 SGHRS, CDR2 YFSETQ. CDR3 in amino acids: CASSFQGTSGGLMYEQYF. The CDR3 nucleotides read TGCGCCAGCAGCTTCCAAGGGACTAGCGGGGGGTTAATGTACGAGCAGTACTTC.

J is TRBJ1-5 and V is TRBV7-8; 8 bases map to TRBD1. This CDR3 comprises 15 residues. The germline V gene encodes CDR1 SGHVS and CDR2 FQNEAQ. The V gene end was trimmed by 3 bases and the J gene end by 6 bases; junction bases not matched to a gene: 7. This CDR3 is CASSLGDRLGQPQHF. CDR3 nucleotides: TGTGCCAGCAGCTTGGGGGACAGGCTCGGTCAGCCCCAGCATTTT.

V gene TRBV13 combines with J gene TRBJ1-1; D is unresolved. The ends were cut back, 4 bases at V and 8 bases at J, with 14 bases in the middle. The CDR3 totals 13 residues. CDR1 is PRHDT, CDR2 FYEKMQ, per germline (reference sequence). This CDR3 is CASSSKRSGEAFF. The CDR3 region has the DNA TGTGCCAGCAGCTCGAAAAGGTCCGGGGAAGCTTTCTTT.